These 2 T cell receptor beta chains were all obtained from the same sample, sequenced in a study of blood T cell repertoires in COVID-19. Assay used: immunoSEQ multiplex PCR; TCRdb lists only in-frame clones, some missing. The sample gives around 330,000 clones, approximately 90% of which show up once; approximately 4% is in the top ten. The sample taken for sequencing was peripheral blood. The receptor set was obtained from a woman in her fifties or sixties with active or convalescent COVID-19.

The V call is TRBV13, the J call TRBJ2-7, with D maybe TRBD2 (5 bases). Trimming pared 2 bases from V and 0 bases from J, leaving 11 bases between. This CDR3 is 15 amino acids long. Germline-derived CDR1 and CDR2 are PRHDT and FYEKMQ (reference sequence). CDR3 in DNA: TGTGCCAGCAGCTTATCGGGGATCAACTCCTACGAGCAGTACTTC. Translated, it gives CASSLSGINSYEQYF.

The gene calls are TRBV6-2 or TRBV6-3 and TRBJ2-1; 7 nucleotides align to TRBD1. Trimming cost V 6 bases and J 5 bases; bases outside gene matches: 7. The CDR3 has 14 residues. Germline V gives CDR1 MNHEY, CDR2 SVGEGT. The CDR3 DNA follows: TGTGCCAGCAGCCTCCAACAGGGGCACAATGAGCAGTTCTTC. Protein sequence: CASSLQQGHNEQFF.